This is a list of T cell receptor beta chains from one sample in a study of control samples from healthy donors and cancer patients. TCRdb's copy holds only in-frame clones and misses some; the assay was immunoSEQ multiplex PCR. The sample has approximately 160,000 clones, about 94% seen once. Sequences were obtained from blood. The receptors originated from a woman aged 30 to 39 in good health. Both conserved end residues are trimmed from each CDR3. D genes are given only for firm matches.

d_call | j_call | v_call | cdr3_aa
. | TRBJ2-1 | TRBV28 | ASSLMAINEQF
TRBD1 | TRBJ1-5 | TRBV7-2 | ASSLAAGGQPQH
. | TRBJ2-7 | TRBV4-2 | ASSQDSSGLGYEQY
TRBD1 | TRBJ2-2 | TRBV5-1 | ASRFGTGSTGELF
. | TRBJ2-3 | TRBV5-4 | ASSKDSEMVDTQY
. | TRBJ1-5 | TRBV9 | ASSVDPGDGRRNQPQH
. | TRBJ1-6 | TRBV18 | ASSPQEEGTLQNSPLH
. | TRBJ2-1 | TRBV5-3 | ARSPPRSSYNEQF
. | TRBJ1-2 | TRBV19 | AITGGGGYT
TRBD1 | TRBJ1-5 | TRBV6-5 | ASSYSNQGDQPQH
. | TRBJ2-1 | TRBV12-3/TRBV12-4 | ASSLFPGSEQF
. | TRBJ2-1 | TRBV13 | ASSPHGNEQF
TRBD2 | TRBJ2-3 | TRBV2 | ASSRAGGPTDTQY
. | TRBJ1-2 | TRBV5-5 | ASSWDLDLADGYT
TRBD1 | TRBJ1-5 | TRBV27 | ASRPTGDEYQPQH
TRBD1 | TRBJ2-2 | TRBV12-5 | ASGLVPQGVTGELF
. | TRBJ2-3 | TRBV5-1 | ASSFQGGSTDTQY
TRBD1 | TRBJ1-2 | TRBV27 | ASSPDRGRIYGYT
. | TRBJ1-4 | TRBV5-4 | ASSLGRSTNEKLF
TRBD2 | TRBJ2-3 | TRBV9 | ASGGEREGTDTQY
. | TRBJ1-4 | TRBV6-1 | ASSSGRGVEKLF
. | TRBJ2-3 | TRBV13 | ASSPRRGLPFTDTQY
TRBD1 | TRBJ1-4 | TRBV5-1 | ASSSSPGTGNEKLF
. | TRBJ2-5 | TRBV3-1/TRBV3-2 | ASSQRGARYETQY
TRBD2 | TRBJ2-2 | TRBV19 | ASSIGLLAGEAGELF
TRBD2 | TRBJ2-7 | TRBV4-3 | ASSQEQSGTYEQY